A selection of T cell receptor beta chains follows, all from one sample in a study of shared clonotypes between healthy human individuals. The method was immunoSEQ multiplex PCR; TCRdb's version includes in-frame clones alone and lacks a portion of them. The sample has 600,000 to 800,000 clones, around 77% seen once. Sequencing was performed on memory CD4+ T cells sorted from blood. These receptor sequences come from a woman under 40 in good health. The CDR3 runs from the conserved cysteine through the conserved F or W. D genes are given only for firm matches. Not all rows give a size; the values are once, few, many and, for expanded clones, a class.

V	D	J	size	CDR3	DNA
TRBV27	NA	TRBJ1-1	NA	CASSFSTDQNTEAFF	TGTGCCAGCAGTTTTTCCACCGATCAGAACACTGAAGCTTTCTTT
TRBV19	TRBD1	TRBJ2-5	NA	CASSIGQGVQTQYF	TGTGCCAGTAGTATCGGACAGGGGGTGCAGACCCAGTACTTC
TRBV19	NA	TRBJ2-4	NA	CASSRTDGSLYF	TGTGCCAGTAGTAGGACGGATGGGTCCCTGTACTTC
TRBV5-1	NA	TRBJ2-3	NA	CASSDGGFPDTQYF	TGCGCCAGCAGCGATGGAGGGTTCCCAGATACGCAGTATTTT
TRBV5-1	TRBD1	TRBJ2-7	once	CASSLGGLVGPRTGEQYF	TGCGCCAGCAGCTTGGGGGGGCTTGTTGGGCCCCGGACAGGCGAGCAGTACTTC
TRBV29-1	TRBD1	TRBJ1-5	NA	CSVGTGAGQPQHF	TGCAGCGTTGGGACAGGGGCCGGGCAGCCCCAGCATTTT
TRBV5-6	NA	TRBJ2-1	NA	CASSFLAEQFF	TGTGCCAGCAGCTTCCTCGCTGAGCAGTTCTTC
TRBV19	NA	TRBJ1-1	NA	CASSILKAGVTEAFF	TGTGCCAGTAGTATCCTTAAGGCAGGGGTGACTGAAGCTTTCTTT
TRBV5-4	NA	TRBJ1-4	NA	CASSPGINEKLFF	TGTGCCAGCAGCCCAGGGATTAATGAAAAACTGTTTTTT
TRBV6-6	NA	TRBJ1-2	few	CASSKSRDDVGYTF	TGTGCCAGCAGTAAAAGCCGGGACGACGTAGGCTACACCTTC
TRBV10-3	NA	TRBJ1-1	NA	CAISGGSGTTKIPGSAFF	TGTGCCATCAGTGGGGGATCCGGGACAACGAAGATTCCCGGTTCAGCTTTCTTT
TRBV7-8	TRBD2	TRBJ2-2	NA	CASSFSLRKGGNAGELFF	TGTGCCAGCAGCTTCTCTCTTAGGAAGGGAGGGAACGCCGGGGAGCTGTTTTTT
TRBV6-6	NA	TRBJ2-7	NA	CASSYSLDTSEQYF	TGTGCCAGCAGTTACTCCCTAGACACCTCAGAGCAGTACTTC
TRBV5-4	TRBD2	TRBJ2-7	NA	CASSSSAGGPYEQYF	TGTGCCAGCAGCTCTTCGGCGGGAGGGCCATACGAGCAGTACTTC
TRBV6-1	NA	TRBJ1-2	NA	CASTGHLYYGYTF	TGTGCCAGCACGGGACACCTATACTATGGCTACACCTTC
TRBV5-1	TRBD1	TRBJ1-2	NA	CASSPSGTDLLGGYTF	TGCGCCAGCAGCCCTTCCGGGACAGACCTGCTCGGGGGCTACACCTTC
TRBV4-2	TRBD1	TRBJ1-3	NA	CASSQEGGGTGGNTIYF	TGTGCCAGCAGCCAAGAGGGTGGAGGGACAGGAGGAAACACCATATATTTT
TRBV23-1	NA	TRBJ1-5	NA	CARPERMQGNQPQHF	TGCGCCAGACCAGAAAGAATGCAGGGCAATCAGCCCCAGCATTTT
TRBV28	NA	TRBJ1-5	NA	CASSFQGNQPQHF	TGTGCCAGCAGTTTCCAGGGAAATCAGCCCCAGCATTTT
TRBV29-1	NA	TRBJ2-1	NA	CSVRVSAEQFF	TGCAGCGTCAGGGTTTCCGCCGAGCAGTTCTTC
TRBV2	TRBD1	TRBJ1-4	few	CASRGQGFEKLFF	TGTGCCAGCAGGGGACAGGGGTTCGAAAAACTGTTTTTT
TRBV7-2	TRBD2	TRBJ2-1	NA	CASSILAANNEQFF	TGTGCCAGCAGCATCCTAGCGGCTAACAATGAGCAGTTCTTC
TRBV14	NA	TRBJ1-6	NA	CASSQSGGSPLHF	TGTGCCAGCAGCCAGTCTGGGGGTTCACCCCTCCACTTT
TRBV18	TRBD1	TRBJ1-3	many	CASSSQGAGNTIYF	TGTGCCAGCTCATCACAGGGGGCTGGAAACACCATATATTTT
TRBV6-1	TRBD2	TRBJ2-1	NA	CASSQPGLAGDGQFF	TGTGCCAGCAGCCAACCGGGACTAGCGGGAGATGGGCAGTTCTTC
TRBV7-9	NA	TRBJ1-2	NA	CASSLELGYGYTF	TGTGCCAGCAGCTTAGAATTGGGCTATGGCTACACCTTC
TRBV7-9	NA	TRBJ1-5	NA	CASSLDALKPQHF	TGTGCCAGCAGCTTAGATGCTCTCAAGCCCCAGCATTTT
TRBV7-2	NA	TRBJ2-1	NA	CASSPYNEQFF	TGTGCCAGCAGCCCCTACAATGAGCAGTTCTTC
TRBV28	NA	TRBJ2-1	once	CASRGQYNEQFF	TGTGCCAGCAGGGGGCAATACAATGAGCAGTTCTTC
TRBV10-3	NA	TRBJ2-2	NA	CAISVEATNTGELFF	TGTGCCATCAGTGTAGAGGCCACGAACACCGGGGAGCTGTTTTTT
TRBV7-9	NA	TRBJ2-2	few	CASSQEGGLMGELFF	TGTGCCAGCAGCCAAGAAGGTGGCTTGATGGGGGAGCTGTTTTTT
TRBV4-1	NA	TRBJ1-1	NA	CASSRAWVEGVTEAFF	TGCGCCAGCAGCCGTGCGTGGGTTGAGGGGGTCACTGAAGCTTTCTTT
TRBV7-8	NA	TRBJ1-1	NA	CASSSPFRAVNTEAFF	TGTGCCAGCAGCTCTCCATTTAGAGCAGTGAACACTGAAGCTTTCTTT
TRBV9	TRBD2	TRBJ2-3	NA	CASSEDRRGLAGRWADTQYF	TGTGCCAGCAGCGAGGACCGTAGGGGACTAGCGGGCCGTTGGGCGGATACGCAGTATTTT
TRBV4-1	NA	TRBJ1-3	few	CASSPRTGILSGNTIYF	TGCGCCAGCAGCCCCAGGACGGGCATCCTCTCTGGAAACACCATATATTTT
TRBV5-4	TRBD2	TRBJ2-3	NA	CASSTGTSGSTDTQYF	TGTGCCAGCAGTACCGGGACTAGCGGGAGCACAGATACGCAGTATTTT
TRBV18	NA	TRBJ1-1	many	CASSQGVQGWDTEAFF	TGTGCCAGCTCACAAGGGGTACAGGGATGGGACACTGAAGCTTTCTTT
TRBV28	NA	TRBJ2-7	NA	CASRRASGGYEQYF	TGTGCCAGCAGACGCGCGTCCGGGGGATACGAGCAGTACTTC
TRBV19	TRBD2	TRBJ2-7	NA	CASSPVGLAAEYF	TGTGCCAGTAGTCCGGTGGGACTAGCGGCCGAGTACTTC
TRBV25-1	TRBD1	TRBJ2-1	many	CASSELGQGSYNEQFF	TGTGCCAGCAGTGAACTAGGACAGGGATCCTACAATGAGCAGTTCTTC
TRBV5-4	TRBD1	TRBJ1-3	NA	CASSSGTVSGNTIYF	TGTGCCAGCAGCTCGGGGACAGTCTCTGGAAACACCATATATTTT
TRBV28	TRBD2	TRBJ2-1	NA	CASSLVAGGGASSYNEQFF	TGTGCCAGCAGTTTAGTGGCGGGAGGGGGGGCAAGCTCCTACAATGAGCAGTTCTTC
TRBV11-3	TRBD2	TRBJ2-1	few	CASSPSGLAGGNEQFF	TGTGCCAGCAGCCCGAGCGGTCTAGCGGGAGGCAATGAGCAGTTCTTC
TRBV4-1	NA	TRBJ2-7	many	CASSQEQNIFYEQYF	TGCGCCAGCAGCCAAGAACAGAACATCTTCTACGAGCAGTACTTC
TRBV12-5	TRBD2	TRBJ2-7	NA	CASGLGEEESVWGKRESSYEQYF	TGTGCTAGTGGTTTGGGCGAAGAGGAATCGGTGTGGGGTAAGCGGGAAAGCTCCTACGAGCAGTACTTC
TRBV7-8	NA	TRBJ2-7	NA	CASSLGSDYEQYF	TGTGCCAGCAGCTTAGGGTCAGACTACGAGCAGTACTTC
TRBV28	NA	TRBJ1-1	NA	CASTKGGMNTEAFF	TGTGCCAGCACCAAAGGGGGAATGAACACTGAAGCTTTCTTT
TRBV5-1	NA	TRBJ1-2	few	CASSREGGPYGYTF	TGCGCCAGCAGCAGGGAGGGGGGACCCTATGGCTACACCTTC
TRBV6-5	NA	TRBJ2-7	NA	CASSYGHQQYF	TGTGCCAGCAGTTACGGCCACCAGCAGTACTTC
TRBV6-1	TRBD1	TRBJ2-7	once	CASSEGKRMGTGIRYEQYF	TGTGCCAGCAGTGAGGGTAAAAGAATGGGGACAGGGATACGCTACGAGCAGTACTTC
TRBV2	NA	TRBJ2-2	NA	CASSEGYTGELFF	TGTGCCAGCAGTGAGGGATACACCGGGGAGCTGTTTTTT
TRBV19	NA	TRBJ1-1	NA	CASSLSVVAYTEAFF	TGTGCCAGTAGTCTATCAGTCGTAGCTTACACTGAAGCTTTCTTT
TRBV5-4	TRBD2	TRBJ2-7	NA	CASSVRLAGRYEQYF	TGTGCCAGCAGCGTACGACTAGCGGGACGTTACGAGCAGTACTTC
TRBV27	NA	TRBJ2-3	once	CASRSFSTDTQYF	TGTGCCAGCAGGTCGTTCTCCACAGATACGCAGTATTTT
TRBV10-3	TRBD2	TRBJ2-2	NA	CAISLAGGQNTGELFF	TGTGCCATCAGCCTAGCGGGAGGGCAAAACACCGGGGAGCTGTTTTTT
TRBV29-1	NA	TRBJ2-3	few	CSVERQSTDTQYF	TGCAGCGTTGAACGACAGAGCACAGATACGCAGTATTTT
TRBV2	NA	TRBJ1-4	NA	CASSSTTVLNEKLFF	TGTGCCAGCAGTTCAACGACAGTCTTAAATGAAAAACTGTTTTTT
TRBV5-4	NA	TRBJ2-7	NA	CASSPTGNSYEQYF	TGTGCCAGCAGCCCGACTGGCAATTCCTACGAGCAGTACTTC